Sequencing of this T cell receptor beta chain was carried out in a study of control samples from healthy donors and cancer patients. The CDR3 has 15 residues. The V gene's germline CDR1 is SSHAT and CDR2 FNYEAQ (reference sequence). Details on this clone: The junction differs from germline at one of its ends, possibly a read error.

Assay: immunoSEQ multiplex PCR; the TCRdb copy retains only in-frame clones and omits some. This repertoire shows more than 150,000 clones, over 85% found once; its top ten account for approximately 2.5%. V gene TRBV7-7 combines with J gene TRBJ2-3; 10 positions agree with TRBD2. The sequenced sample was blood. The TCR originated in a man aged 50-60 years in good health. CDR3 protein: CASSLGLAETDTQYF. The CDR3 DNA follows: TGTGCTAGCAGCCTAGGACTAGCGGAAACAGATACGCAGTATTTT.